One sample yielded the 23 T cell receptor beta chains listed below, sequenced in a study of T cell responses to AZD1222 COVID-19 vaccine. Measured with immunoSEQ multiplex PCR; TCRdb has only the in-frame clones, and not every one. The sample has around 170,000 clones, approximately 91% seen once. Source: peripheral blood, taken on day 0 of AZD1222 vaccination. These receptors were obtained from an adult in good health.

This clone occurred once. This chain uses TRBV11-3 with TRBJ2-1; no clear D. V gave up 4 bases and J gave up 6 bases, with 10 bases separating them. Germline assignment: CDR1 SGHNT and CDR2 YENEEA. The length of the CDR3 is 13 residues. As DNA, the CDR3 is TGTGCCAGCAGCTGGTCTCGGGTCAATGAGCAGTTCTTC. This sequence encodes CASSWSRVNEQFF.

This sequence joins TRBV7-9 and TRBJ2-7, with no clear D. The CDR3 loop spans 14 amino acids. The V and J ends lost 5 bases and 4 bases respectively, with 15 bases between them. CDR1 and CDR2 (germline): SEHNR, FQNEAQ (reference sequence). DNA for the CDR3: TGTGCCAGCAGCGCGGACCCTGTGGGATACGAGCAGTACTTC. Translation: CASSADPVGYEQYF.

This clone appeared a single time. As DNA, the CDR3 is TGTGCCAGCAGCTTAGCTGAGGGAATGAACACTGAAGCTTTCTTT. This codes for CASSLAEGMNTEAFF. This chain joins TRBV7-6 and TRBJ1-1; D call uncertain. This CDR3 spans 15 amino acids. Germline CDR1 is SGHVS and CDR2 is FNYEAQ. V lost 0 bases and J lost 0, with 8 bases in between. Complete variable domain (other parts from reference TRBV7-6 and TRBJ1-1): GAGVSQSPRYKVTKRGQDVALRCDPISGHVSLYWYRQALGQGPEFLTYFNYEAQQDKSGLPNDRFSAERPEGSISTLTIQRTEQRDSAMYRCASSLAEGMNTEAFFGQGTRLTVV.

In this sample, this clone turned up once. This sequence joins TRBV7-6 and TRBJ1-1; 7 bases are a match to TRBD1. The CDR3 is 17 residues long. Germline V CDR1 and CDR2: SGHVS, FNYEAQ. Losses at the gene ends were 5 bases for V and 0 bases for J; bases not matched to a gene: 12. The CDR3 region has the DNA TGTGCCAGCAGCCCGTGGACACAGGGGCAACTGAACACTGAAGCTTTCTTT. This codes for CASSPWTQGQLNTEAFF.

The chain couples TRBV28 to TRBJ1-4; D unclear. The CDR3 has 14 amino acids. CDR1 and CDR2 (germline): MDHEN, SYDVKM. V was cut by 3 bases and J by 5 bases, with 10 bases left in between. The CDR3 DNA is TGTGCCAGCAGTTTTTCGGATCCAAATGAAAAACTGTTTTTT. Protein product: CASSFSDPNEKLFF. Based on the CDR3 plus reference TRBV28 and TRBJ1-4, the full variable domain is DVKVTQSSRYLVKRTGEKVFLECVQDMDHENMFWYRQDPGLGLRLIYFSYDVKMKEKGDIPEGYSVSREKKERFSLILESASTNQTSMYLCASSFSDPNEKLFFGSGTQLSVL.

V is TRBV7-2 and J is TRBJ2-7; possibly TRBD1 for D (5 bases). Germline V lookup: CDR1 SGHTA, CDR2 FQGNSA. Trimming pared 4 bases from V and 6 bases from J, leaving 10 bases between. There are 12 residues in the CDR3. The CDR3 reads CASSSVRGEQYF. In nucleotides, the CDR3 is TGTGCCAGCAGCTCCGTAAGGGGCGAGCAGTACTTC.

This chain connects TRBV7-6 to TRBJ2-2; D may be TRBD2 (6 bases). Germline V CDR1 and CDR2: SGHVS, FNYEAQ. This CDR3 is 16 amino acids long. The V end was cut by 4 bases, the J end by 4 bases, with 16 bases between. The CDR3 DNA sequence: TGTGCCAGCAGCTCCGAGACTAGGATCGGCACCGGGGAGCTGTTTTTT. It encodes CASSSETRIGTGELFF.

V usage is TRBV6-1 and J usage is TRBJ1-4; D is unclear. The V end was cut by 2 bases, the J end by 10 bases, with 8 bases between. The CDR3 is 12 residues long. Germline V gives CDR1 MNHNS, CDR2 SASEGT. CDR3 in amino acids: CASSERMRKLFF. The CDR3 nucleotides are TGTGCCAGCAGTGAACGGATGAGAAAACTGTTTTTT.

V gene TRBV27 combines with J gene TRBJ2-7; TRBD1 aligns across 7 bases. Per germline, CDR1 MNHEY and CDR2 SMNVEV (reference sequence). CDR3 length: 15 residues. V trimming: 3 bases; J trimming: 4 bases; junction bases outside the gene matches: 9. CDR3 loop: CASSLLGGRRYEQYF. In DNA form, the CDR3 reads TGTGCCAGCAGTTTGCTAGGGGGCCGGAGGTACGAGCAGTACTTC.

V is TRBV3-1 (or the pseudogene TRBV3-2) and J is TRBJ1-6; 7 bases fit TRBD1. V was pared by 4 bases and J by 5 bases, with 5 bases of the junction left unmatched. The CDR3 runs to 15 residues. Germline assignment: CDR1 LGHDT and CDR2 YNNKEL (reference sequence). CDR3 protein: CASSPRDSHNSPLHF. CDR3 sequence (DNA): TGTGCCAGCAGCCCCCGGGACAGCCATAATTCACCCCTCCACTTT.

The chain joins TRBV5-3 to TRBJ2-1; D remains unclear. TRBV5-3 is filed as an ORF, its function uncertain. This CDR3 has 19 residues. V was trimmed by 0 bases and J by 0 bases, leaving 19 bases between them. CDR3 loop: CARSLAFLESRSSYNEQFF. The CDR3 DNA sequence: TGTGCCAGAAGCTTGGCTTTTTTAGAGTCCAGGAGCTCCTACAATGAGCAGTTCTTC.

The gene calls are TRBV5-1 and TRBJ1-2, with D unclear. Trimming removed 1 base from V and 6 bases from J, with 10 bases in between. This CDR3 contains 13 residues. The V gene's germline CDR1 is SGHRS and CDR2 YFSETQ. The CDR3 region has the DNA TGCGCCAGCAGCTTGAGAGGGTTTAATGGCTACACCTTC. Its translation: CASSLRGFNGYTF. Full variable domain (outside the CDR3, taken from reference TRBV5-1 and TRBJ1-2): KAGVTQTPRYLIKTRGQQVTLSCSPISGHRSVSWYQQTPGQGLQFLFEYFSETQRNKGNFPGRFSGRQFSNSRSEMNVSTLELGDSALYLCASSLRGFNGYTFGSGTRLTVV.

The chain joins TRBV9 to TRBJ2-1; 10 nucleotides agree with TRBD1. J gave up 2 bases and V 3 bases, and 2 bases lay outside the gene matches. The CDR3 spans 15 residues. In germline, CDR1 is SGDLS, CDR2 YYNGEE. In DNA form, the CDR3 reads TGTGCCAGCAGCGGACAGGGGGCGACCTACAATGAGCAGTTCTTC. This codes for CASSGQGATYNEQFF.

This clone is a singleton in its sample. The CDR3 DNA follows: TGTGCCAGCAGCCAGGGCTCGGGGCCAGACGGGCAGTACTTC. Its protein is CASSQGSGPDGQYF. This chain joins TRBV3-1 (or the pseudogene TRBV3-2) and TRBJ2-7, with D perhaps given as TRBD1 or TRBD2 (5 bases each). This CDR3 has 14 residues. The V end lost 3 bases, the J end lost 9 bases, and 18 bases lay between the germline ends. Germline V gene sequence: CDR1 LGHDT, CDR2 YNNKEL (reference sequence).

The chain couples TRBV19 to TRBJ2-7, with D perhaps matching TRBD1 or TRBD2 (5 bases each). Per the germline V gene, CDR1 is LNHDA and CDR2 is SQIVND (reference sequence). The CDR3 contains 14 residues. The germline V and J ends were trimmed by 3 bases and 2 bases, with 11 bases remaining between them. The CDR3: CASSIGTATYEQYF. The CDR3 region has the DNA TGTGCCAGTAGTATTGGGACGGCTACCTACGAGCAGTACTTC.

DNA of the CDR3: TGTGCCAGCAGTTTCGAGGGCCCCTATGGCTACACCTTC. Translated: CASSFEGPYGYTF. V gene TRBV6-5 combines with J gene TRBJ1-2; D not resolved. The length of the CDR3 is 13 residues. Per germline, CDR1 MNHEY and CDR2 SVGAGI. The V end was cut by 4 bases, the J end by 4 bases, with 10 bases between.

This clone was counted a few times. V usage is TRBV9 and J usage is TRBJ2-1; 9 bases match TRBD2. After removal of 1 base from V and 5 bases from J, the junction contained 7 bases not matched to a gene. The CDR3 is 16 amino acids. Germline V gene data show CDR1 as SGDLS and CDR2 as YYNGEE. The DNA for the CDR3 is TGTGCCAGCAGCGTATTTAGCGGGGGAACTAACAATGAGCAGTTCTTC. Its protein is CASSVFSGGTNNEQFF. Combining the CDR3 with reference TRBV9 and TRBJ2-1 gives the whole variable domain DSGVTQTPKHLITATGQRVTLRCSPRSGDLSVYWYQQSLDQGLQFLIQYYNGEERAKGNILERFSAQQFPDLHSELNLSSLELGDSALYFCASSVFSGGTNNEQFFGPGTRLTVL.

The chain recombines TRBV5-6 with TRBJ1-2; 7 nucleotides agree with TRBD1. The CDR3 spans 14 residues. The germline CDR1 and CDR2 sequences are SGHDT and YYEEEE. Trimming took 1 base from V and 4 from J; bases not matched to a gene: 4. CDR3 amino acids: CASSLRDSPYGYTF. The CDR3, as DNA: TGTGCCAGCAGCTTGAGGGACAGTCCCTATGGCTACACCTTC.

This chain connects TRBV4-2 to TRBJ1-2, with D tentatively TRBD1 (6 bases). The CDR3 totals 19 residues. Per the germline V gene, CDR1 is LGHNA and CDR2 is YNFKEQ. Trimming left V 2 bases short and J 4 bases short, with 26 bases between. The CDR3 DNA sequence: TGTGCCAGCAGCCAACGACTTCCCCAGGATGATACAGGGAGCTATGGCTACACCTTC. Translating gives CASSQRLPQDDTGSYGYTF.

J is TRBJ2-7 and V is TRBV19, with D unclear. This CDR3 contains 13 residues. Germline loops: CDR1 LNHDA, CDR2 SQIVND (reference sequence). V dropped 3 bases and J dropped 2 bases, with 8 bases sitting between them. The CDR3 spells CASSMSQTYEQYF. CDR3 nucleotides: TGTGCCAGTAGTATGTCTCAGACCTACGAGCAGTACTTC.

The V call is TRBV6-1, the J call TRBJ1-2; perhaps TRBD1 as D (6 bases). Germline loops: CDR1 MNHNS, CDR2 SASEGT. Between the trimmed V and J ends, which lost 4 bases and 4 bases, there was a span of 22 bases. The CDR3 length is 17 residues. The CDR3 bases are TGTGCCAGCAGTGGAAGACAGGTATCCCACGTCGGCTATGGCTACACCTTC. This sequence encodes CASSGRQVSHVGYGYTF.

The chain has TRBV7-3 and TRBJ2-4; 10 bases map to TRBD1. Germline V gene sequence: CDR1 SGHTA, CDR2 FQGTGA. V lost 4 bases to trimming and J lost 7 bases; unmatched junction nucleotides: 7. This CDR3 has 15 residues. CDR3 in amino acids: CASSSRGQGGNIQYF. CDR3 coding DNA: TGTGCCAGCAGCTCCCGAGGACAGGGGGGGAACATTCAGTACTTC.

The rearrangement joins TRBV6-2 or TRBV6-3 to TRBJ1-5, with unresolved D. Germline values: CDR1 MNHEY, CDR2 SVGEGT. The V and J ends lost 2 bases and 1 base respectively, with 9 bases between them. This CDR3 contains 15 residues. CDR3 amino acids: CASSYGGRSNQPQHF. For the CDR3, the DNA is TGTGCCAGCAGTTACGGAGGTCGCAGCAATCAGCCCCAGCATTTT.